This T cell receptor beta chain derives from a study of T cells in localized non-small cell lung cancer (TCRdb year 2020). With respect to the entire study: T cell repertoires of fewer than 250 early-stage NSCLC patients were analyzed, with tumors being compared against uninvolved tumor-adjacent lungs. The cohort consisted of 236 treatment-naive NSCLC patients whose localized lung tumors had been resected. A mean age of approximately 70 years was recorded for the NSCLC patients, of whom under 150 were male and some 99 were female. Summary of the overall study and its limitations: Longer overall survival was associated with higher blood T cell density, whereas shorter survival was associated with higher adjacent-lung clonality. Of the top 100 tumor clones, a median of approximately 60 were detected in paired uninvolved adjacent lung; under 35 were also among that lung's top 100. Since the design was exploratory, TCR variables were selected using unadjusted p-values with no false-discovery rate correction. Because multi-region tumor sequencing was not performed, intratumor heterogeneity could not be ruled out. The highest T cell clonality was observed in uninvolved tumor-adjacent lung, where clonality exceeded that of tumor, suggesting that antigenic responses were more focused in uninvolved tumor-adjacent lung.

The CDR3 sequence holds 16 residues, the cysteine and phenylalanine included. Only CDR3 DNA remains: 48 bases, in frame from the first base. Trimming removed 5 bases from V and 8 bases from J, leaving 21 bases between the germline ends. Based on the germline V gene (reference sequence), the CDR1 and CDR2 sequences are SEHNR and FQNEAQ. On this clone itself: Which antigen it targets is not known. Per-nucleotide qualities are absent, and no much larger clonotype sits a single base away.

At diagnosis, peripheral blood, uninvolved tumor-adjacent lung and tumor were collected and were preserved as a mix of fresh-frozen and FFPE material. For TCR repertoire profiling, blood samples were analyzed as peripheral blood mononuclear cells. The immunoSEQ Assay was used to sequence TCR beta CDR3 regions from DNA. The study's processing was this. T cell density was computed as TCR beta template counts normalized to usable DNA estimated by amplifying housekeeping genes. Richness was estimated using the preseqR package, with extrapolation to 400,000 templates for PBMC samples and to 120,000 templates for tissue samples. Clonality was calculated as one minus Pielou's evenness. To identify tissue-enriched TCRs, differential abundance testing was run on productive amino-acid clonotypes with a minimum total count of 5 and an alpha of 0.1. The Jaccard Index and the Morisita Overlap Index were used to measure repertoire overlap between compartments. GLIPH grouped TCR beta CDR3s together with public tetramer-defined viral CDR3s, and a viral motif had to include at least three viral sequences and show V-gene enrichment. The table comes from immuneACCESS by way of TCRdb, which keeps in-frame sequences with V and J called. Part of the clones is missing from these tables; in studies checked, under half for an unresolved V gene and the rest for unknown reasons. V and J calls and clone size follow that table, whereas D and trimming were derived from the DNA. In this sample the table shows 30,000 or so clones, 92% of which occur a single time. The ten largest make up over 2% of the sample.

The chain links TRBV7-9 with TRBJ1-4; the D gene is possibly TRBD1, with 5 bases matching. The origin of this receptor is a female donor at least 60 years old with stage I lung adenocarcinoma. The sample in question was peripheral blood, obtained before any cancer treatment. The DNA reads TGTGCCAGCAGCCTCAATAGAGGGGTTGAGAAGGAAAAACTGTTTTTT. It codes for CASSLNRGVEKEKLFF. Supplemented by the reference TRBV7-9 and TRBJ1-4 proteins around the CDR3, the complete variable domain is DTGVSQNPRHKITKRGQNVTFRCDPISEHNRLYWYRQTLGQGPEFLTYFQNEAQLEKSRLLSDRFSAERPKGSFSTLEIQRTEQGDSAMYLCASSLNRGVEKEKLFFGSGTQLSVL.